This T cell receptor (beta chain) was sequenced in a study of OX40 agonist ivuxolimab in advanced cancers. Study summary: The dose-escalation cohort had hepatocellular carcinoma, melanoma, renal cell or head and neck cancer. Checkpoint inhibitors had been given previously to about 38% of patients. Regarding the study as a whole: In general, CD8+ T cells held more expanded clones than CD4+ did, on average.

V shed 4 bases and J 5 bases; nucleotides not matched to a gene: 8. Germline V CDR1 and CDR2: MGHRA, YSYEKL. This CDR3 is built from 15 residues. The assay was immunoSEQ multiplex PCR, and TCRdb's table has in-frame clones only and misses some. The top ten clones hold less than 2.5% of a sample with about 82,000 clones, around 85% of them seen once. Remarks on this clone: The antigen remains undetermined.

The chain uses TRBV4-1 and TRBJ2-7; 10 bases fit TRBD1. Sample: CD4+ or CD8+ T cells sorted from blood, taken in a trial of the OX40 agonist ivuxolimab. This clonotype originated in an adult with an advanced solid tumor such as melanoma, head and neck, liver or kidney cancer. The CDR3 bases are TGCGCCAGCAGCCTCGGACAGGGGGACAAAAACGAGCAGTACTTC. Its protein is CASSLGQGDKNEQYF.